This T cell receptor beta chain was documented in a study of glioma-infiltrating T cells after dendritic cell vaccination (dated by TCRdb to between 2015 and 2016). Looking at the study overall: The cohort comprised about 15 glioblastoma patients from Phase I and II dendritic cell vaccination trials, 9 newly diagnosed and 6 with recurrent disease. Autologous tumor lysate-pulsed dendritic cell vaccination was administered to the patients between about 2003 and 2012. Survival after dendritic cell vaccination was correlated with TCR sequencing metrics such as TIL content and the overlap between tumor and blood repertoires. In glioblastoma patients vaccinated with dendritic cells, deep sequencing of TCR beta CDR3 regions served to measure tumor-infiltrating lymphocyte content and to compare repertoires between tumor and blood. Three intradermal dendritic cell vaccine injections were administered to patients at biweekly intervals in the arm below the axilla. The vaccine consisted of monocyte-derived dendritic cells cultured seven to eight days with IL-4 and GM-CSF, then pulsed overnight with autologous tumor lysate. Study-level results and caveats: Longer time to progression and overall survival after dendritic cell vaccination were predicted by higher estimated pretreatment TIL content. The three-group TCR overlap response model was described as speculative and requiring prospective validation. No direct relationship between TCR clonality and survival was found, suggesting a diverse polyclonal response may matter. The cohort was small and heterogeneous, with few patients having full blood and tumor sets and even fewer initial-recurrent tumor pairs.

Including cysteine and phenylalanine, the CDR3 has 14 amino acids. Only the CDR3 DNA stays, 42 bases, in frame from base 1. Trimming takes 0 bases off V and 3 bases off J; junction bases not matched to a gene: 1. The germline V gene sets CDR1 to SGHRS and CDR2 to YFSETQ. Details on this clone: No cognate antigen has been identified for it. No qualities accompany the bases; no much larger clone lies one base away.

To be selected, patients needed enough residual fresh-frozen tumor tissue and more than two years of available survival data. Molecular status otherwise varied across the glioblastoma patients, but none of them carried an isocitrate dehydrogenase mutation. PBMC were collected before vaccination, two weeks after the third vaccination, and at tumor progression if progression occurred. The Qiagen DNeasy Blood extraction Kit was used to extract genomic DNA. The immunoSEQ assay amplified TCRB CDR3 regions from 1.5 to 2.5 micrograms of genomic DNA, or from all available DNA when less than that amount was available. The multiplex PCR employed 60 forward primers targeting TCR V beta segments and 13 reverse primers targeting J beta segments. To estimate the number of reads per starting template, synthetic control templates were added to each sample at limiting dilution. Reads of 87 bp were generated by sequencing on the Illumina HiSeq System. Processing in the source paper ran as follows. PCR and sequencing errors were removed by merging closely related sequences with a nearest neighbor algorithm. TCR overlap was defined as the percentage of unique tumor TCR beta sequences that were also present in the same patient's peripheral blood. This is the immuneACCESS table as TCRdb keeps it, with only in-frame sequences that have V and J called. A part of the clones is gone; compared with another copy, unresolved V genes explain less than half, and the rest is unexplained. V and J calls and clone size follow that table, whereas D and trimming were derived from the DNA. The sample includes 50,000 to 80,000 clones, with around 83% observed a single time. The ten largest clones add up to 9.2% of the sample.

The sample here was blood, taken before dendritic cell vaccination. The chain is encoded by TRBV5-1 joined to TRBJ2-7; a stretch of 9 junction bases matches TRBD2. The sequence came from a human donor with glioblastoma. The DNA sequence is given as TGCGCCAGCAGCTTGGGACTAGCGGTCTACGAGCAGTACTTC. It specifies CASSLGLAVYEQYF.